The present T cell receptor beta chain was sequenced within a study of T cell changes during pregnancy in multiple sclerosis. From germline, CDR1 is SEHNR and CDR2 FQNEAQ (reference sequence). CDR3 length equals 14 residues. J gave up 7 bases and V 7 bases, and 13 bases lay outside the gene matches. Sequencing used immunoSEQ multiplex PCR; TCRdb keeps in-frame clones, though not all of them. The top ten clones hold roughly 3.3% of a sample with some 64,000 clones, about 92% of them seen once. The clonotype comes from a female donor in good health, enrolled as a control in a pregnancy study. Sequencing used peripheral blood, obtained in the first trimester of pregnancy. The chain employs TRBV7-9 and TRBJ2-7; 7 nucleotides agree with TRBD1. The CDR3 is CASTPGTDFGEQYF. The CDR3 coding sequence is TGTGCCAGCACCCCAGGGACAGACTTTGGGGAGCAGTACTTC.